This TCR beta chain was documented in a study of T cells in Graves' hyperthyroidism and ophthalmopathy. The ends were cut back, 4 bases at V and 8 bases at J, with 14 bases in the middle. The CDR3 is 13 residues long. This clonotype was found many times. Amplification of TCR beta CDR3 regions was performed using RNA transcripts as template. Carried out on the TCR CDR3, a first-round RT-PCR used the HTBI primer set. One entry per CDR3 protein, called by TCRdb with MiXCR from the multiplex PCR reads. The sample shows nearly 750,000 distinct CDR3 sequences, roughly a third of them seen only once. Material for sequencing was blood. The chain is built from TRBV12-3 or TRBV12-4 and TRBJ1-2; D is perhaps TRBD1 (6 bases). The sequence was collected from a woman aged 40 to 50 with Graves' hyperthyroidism. CDR3 in amino acids: CASSYPTGLGYTF. The CDR3 region has the DNA TGTGCCAGCAGTTACCCGACAGGCCTGGGCTACACCTTC.